This T cell receptor (beta chain) originates from a study of monozygotic twins with inflammatory bowel disease. PCR of TCRalpha and TCRbeta cDNA was nested, with two rounds of 16 and 9 cycles. TCRdb re-called the 5' RACE reads and catalogs CDR3 proteins one per entry, DNA excluded. Recorded for this sample: some 440,000 distinct CDR3 sequences. Germline V CDR1 and CDR2: SGHVS, FQNEAQ. This CDR3 is 15 amino acids long. The source of this sequence is a human donor with ulcerative colitis or Crohn's disease, or a healthy co-twin of an affected twin (not recorded which). Sequencing used blood. V gene TRBV7-8 combines with J gene TRBJ2-5. CDR3 region: CASSRGRTGQETQYF.